The table lists the clone carrying this T cell receptor beta chain with many counts. The record originates from a study of T-cell reconstitution after alpha-beta-depleted transplantation in children. Unique molecular identifiers were incorporated during preparation of the TCRbeta library. TCRdb reprocessed the PCR reads via MiXCR and lists one record per CDR3 protein. The sample consists of about 72,000 distinct CDR3 sequences, approximately 7.4% of them appearing once. The CDR3 is made up of 15 amino acids. The trim removed 4 bases at V and 5 bases at J, leaving 5 bases unmatched. CDR1 is KGHSH and CDR2 is LQKENI in the germline V gene.

The clonotype was recovered from a human donor who donated a stem cell graft to a child with acute lymphoblastic leukemia. The source was PBMCs from the stem cell graft donor, collected from the stem cell graft. V is TRBV18 and J is TRBJ2-5; 12 bases map to TRBD2. Here the CDR3 DNA reads TGTGCCAGCTCACGTCGACTAGCGGGAGAGGAGACCCAGTACTTC. Its protein product is CASSRRLAGEETQYF.